A single sample is the source of the 5 T cell receptor beta chains below, sequenced in a study of T cells in Graves' hyperthyroidism and ophthalmopathy. Amplified TCR beta CDR3 regions derived from RNA transcripts. The HTBI primer set served for first-round RT-PCR of the TCR CDR3. One entry per CDR3 protein results from TCRdb running MiXCR on the multiplex PCR reads. The table has about 270,000 distinct CDR3 sequences, around 22% seen once. Input material: blood. The origin of the receptors is a man aged 25-45 years with Graves' ophthalmopathy.

A note on this clonotype: A clone one base away is much larger, so this may be a read error. The CDR3 region has the DNA TGTGCCAGCAGCTCCCCTAGGAGGGGCACCGGGGAGCTGTTTTTT. It encodes CASSSPRRGTGELFF. The chain employs TRBV7-2 and TRBJ2-2; TRBD2 is a possible D gene (6 bases). Germline V CDR1 and CDR2: SGHTA, FQGNSA. CDR3 length: 15 residues. V lost 4 bases and J 4 bases, leaving 13 bases between the germline ends.

The chain recombines TRBV4-1 with TRBJ2-5; D unresolved. Trimming pared 3 bases from V and 5 bases from J, leaving 10 bases between. The CDR3 runs to 13 residues. Germline loops: CDR1 MGHRA, CDR2 YSYEKL. The CDR3 nucleotides are TGCGCCAGCAGCCATGGCAACGTGGAGACCCAGTACTTC. Amino acids: CASSHGNVETQYF.

This sequence joins TRBV12-5 and TRBJ2-7; 7 nucleotides agree with TRBD2. The CDR3 spans 14 residues. V lost 5 bases to trimming and J lost 3 bases; unmatched junction nucleotides: 7. Germline values: CDR1 LGHNT, CDR2 FRNRAP. CDR3: CASGPGGGLYEQYF. For the CDR3, the DNA is TGTGCTAGTGGTCCGGGGGGAGGTCTCTACGAGCAGTACTTC.

The table lists this clonotype with a few counts. The V and J genes are TRBV10-3 and TRBJ2-7, with TRBD1 as a possible D gene (5 bases). Deletions cut 6 bases from V and 6 bases from J, with 18 bases between. Germline lookup yields CDR1 ENHRY and CDR2 SYGVKD. The CDR3 totals 14 residues. The CDR3 spells CAIRGAGQGGEQYF. The CDR3 nucleotides read TGTGCCATCAGAGGGGCTGGGCAGGGCGGCGAGCAGTACTTC.

This clonotype was detected ten times or more. An end of the junction does not agree with germline; a read error may underlie this. The chain combines TRBV12-3 or TRBV12-4 with TRBJ2-1, with unresolved D. The CDR3 runs to 12 residues. CDR3 nucleotides: TGTGCCAGCAGTTTATCCTCCAATGAGCAGTTCTTC. As protein: CASSLSSNEQFF.